This T cell receptor (beta chain) is drawn from a study of cytomegalovirus exposure and HLA in healthy donors. The CDR3 extends over 15 amino acids. Looked up from germline, CDR1 is GTSNPN and CDR2 is SVGIG (reference sequence). V shed 3 bases and J 1 base; nucleotides not matched to a gene: 8. The PCR employed 60 Vbeta primers together with 13 Jbeta primers. The data were produced by immunoSEQ multiplex PCR, yet TCRdb's version contains in-frame clones alone and is incomplete. This specimen shows about 54,000 clones; the ten leading clones hold approximately 6.9%. This TCR derives from a woman in her thirties or forties in good health and CMV-seronegative. J is TRBJ1-1 and V is TRBV30; TRBD1 aligns across 7 bases. Sequencing was performed on PBMCs. In DNA, the CDR3 is TGTGCCTGGAGCACCGGACAGGCTAGGAACACTGAAGCTTTCTTT. Translated, it gives CAWSTGQARNTEAFF.